This T cell receptor (beta chain) was obtained from a study of blood T cells in healthy people across ages. Study results and caveats: It was held that the diversity estimates obtained from one million T cells were underestimates. Naive and antigen-experienced cells were not separated, limiting conclusive comparison.

This CDR3 is 12 amino acids long. V was trimmed by 3 bases and J by 7 bases, leaving 7 bases between them. The germline V gene encodes CDR1 MDHEN and CDR2 SYDVKM. In its sample, this clonotype was seen many times. Its matching antigen is unknown. The authors ran a second PCR of roughly 7 to 11 cycles using a sample-barcoded 5' primer and a J-beta primer mix. Sequencing of every sample gave 2.5 million or more CDR3-containing paired-end reads. From the 5' RACE reads, TCRdb called clonotypes with MiXCR, one entry per CDR3 protein. The table shows around 1,500,000 distinct CDR3 sequences, with roughly 27% occurring only once.

The V call is TRBV28, the J call TRBJ1-5; unclear D gene. The sequence came from a woman in her 30s in good health. The sample comprised blood. The CDR3 protein is CASSFRRQPQHF. CDR3 bases: TGTGCCAGCAGTTTTAGGAGGCAGCCCCAGCATTTT.